This T cell receptor beta chain was retrieved from a study of blood T cell repertoires in COVID-19. Overall study context: PBMCs, B-cell-depleted T cells, or T cells were the source of the cDNA or gDNA that made up the material.

In the original processing: Estimated nucleated cell counts came from reference gene primer amplification. Here immunoSEQ multiplex PCR was the method, and the copy in TCRdb shows in-frame clones only, minus some. V and J calls plus clone size are reproduced from that table; the DNA served to infer D and trimming. The table includes 120,000 to 150,000 clones, 80% to 90% detected once. Trimming stripped 4 bases from V and 6 bases from J, with 13 bases between. The CDR3 length is 13 residues. The V gene's germline CDR1 is SGHNT and CDR2 YYREEE (reference sequence). This chain links TRBV5-4 with TRBJ1-2; D gene uncertain. The sequenced sample was peripheral blood. This TCR came from a woman aged 55-69 years with COVID-19, enrolled during active disease. CDR3 loop: CASSRNGRDGYTF. CDR3 DNA sequence: TGTGCCAGCAGCCGGAATGGGCGGGATGGCTACACCTTC. The full variable domain, in which reference TRBV5-4 and TRBJ1-2 provide the parts outside the CDR3, is ETGVTQSPTHLIKTRGQQVTLRCSSQSGHNTVSWYQQALGQGPQFIFQYYREEENGRGNFPPRFSGLQFPNYSSELNVNALELDDSALYLCASSRNGRDGYTFGSGTRLTVV.